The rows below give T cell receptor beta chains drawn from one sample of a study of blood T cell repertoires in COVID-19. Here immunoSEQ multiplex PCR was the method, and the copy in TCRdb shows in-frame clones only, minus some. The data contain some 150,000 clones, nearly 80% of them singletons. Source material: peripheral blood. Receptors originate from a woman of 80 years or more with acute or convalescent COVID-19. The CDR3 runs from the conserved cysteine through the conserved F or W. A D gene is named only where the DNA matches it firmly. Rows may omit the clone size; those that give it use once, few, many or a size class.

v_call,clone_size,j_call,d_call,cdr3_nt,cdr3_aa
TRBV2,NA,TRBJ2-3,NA,TGTGCCAGCCAAAACGGGAATTCAGATACGCAGTATTTT,CASQNGNSDTQYF
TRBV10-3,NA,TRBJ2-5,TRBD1,TGTGCCATCAGTGATGGGACAGGGGGCAGGGAGACCCAGTACTTC,CAISDGTGGRETQYF
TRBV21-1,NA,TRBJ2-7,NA,TGTGCCAGCAGCATTGGGTTAGCGGGAGACGAGCAGTACTTC,CASSIGLAGDEQYF
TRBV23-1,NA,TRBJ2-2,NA,TGCGCCAGCAGAAACGAACGCAAACAGGGTCTTTACACCGGGGAGCTGTTTTTT,CASRNERKQGLYTGELFF
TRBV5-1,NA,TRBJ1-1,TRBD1,TGCGCCAGCAGCCCTCGACAGGGCATACCTCTAAAGAACACTGAAGCTTTCTTT,CASSPRQGIPLKNTEAFF
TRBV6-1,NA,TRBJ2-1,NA,TGTGCCAGCAGTGAAGGAGGGGGTCTGGATGAGCAGTTCTTC,CASSEGGGLDEQFF
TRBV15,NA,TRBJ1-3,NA,TGTGCCACCAGCAGAGATCCAGGTTTTTTAAACACCATATATTTT,CATSRDPGFLNTIYF
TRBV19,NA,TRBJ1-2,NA,TGTGCCAGTAGTATAGAGGGCCAGACAGCGACCCGAACCTATGGCTACACCTTC,CASSIEGQTATRTYGYTF
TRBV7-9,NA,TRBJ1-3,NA,TGTGCCAGCAGCTTAGAATTTTCAGACACCATATATTTT,CASSLEFSDTIYF
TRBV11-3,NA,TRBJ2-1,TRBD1,TGTGCCAGCAGCGCGAAGCTCGGGACAGCGTACAATGAGCAGTTCTTC,CASSAKLGTAYNEQFF
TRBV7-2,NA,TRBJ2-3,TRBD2,TGTGCCAGCAGCTCCCTTAGCGGGGTGACAGATACGCAGTATTTT,CASSSLSGVTDTQYF
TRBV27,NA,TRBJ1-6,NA,TGTGCCAGCAGTTTAACAGGGTATAATTCACCCCTCCACTTT,CASSLTGYNSPLHF
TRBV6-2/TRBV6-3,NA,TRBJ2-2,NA,TGTGCCAGCAGTTACTATGCGGGTGTGAGGACCGGGGAGCTGTTTTTT,CASSYYAGVRTGELFF
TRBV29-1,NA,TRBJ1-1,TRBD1,TGCAGCGTTGAGGGACAGTTGAACACTGAAGCTTTCTTT,CSVEGQLNTEAFF
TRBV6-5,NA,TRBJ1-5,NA,TGTGCCAGCAGACAACAGGGAAACAATCAGCCCCAGCATTTT,CASRQQGNNQPQHF
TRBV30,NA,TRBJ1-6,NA,TGTGCCTGGAGTCCCTGGGGGAGGTCACCCCTCCACTTT,CAWSPWGRSPLHF
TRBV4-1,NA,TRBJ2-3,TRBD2,TGCGCCAGCAGCCCTTCAAGTCTAGCGGGGGCCACAGATACGCAGTATTTT,CASSPSSLAGATDTQYF
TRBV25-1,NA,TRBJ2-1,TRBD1,TGTGCCAGCAGTGCGGGACAGGTCTACAATGAGCAGTTCTTC,CASSAGQVYNEQFF
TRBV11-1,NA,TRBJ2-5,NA,TGTGCCAGCAGCTTAGCGGGGGCCGGTGAGACCCAGTACTTC,CASSLAGAGETQYF
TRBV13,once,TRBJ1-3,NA,TGTGCCAGCAGCTTATCCGGGGCTGGAAACACCATATATTTT,CASSLSGAGNTIYF
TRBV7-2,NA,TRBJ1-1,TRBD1,TGTGCCAGCAGTTTAGGACAGGCGAGGTTCACTGAAGCTTTCTTT,CASSLGQARFTEAFF
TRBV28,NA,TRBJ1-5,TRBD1,TGTGCCAGCAGTTTTGGGACAGGGGGCCCTCAGCCCCAGCATTTT,CASSFGTGGPQPQHF
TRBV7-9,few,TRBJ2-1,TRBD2,TGTGCCAGCAGCGAAAGACTAGCGGGAGAAGCTGAGCAGTTCTTC,CASSERLAGEAEQFF
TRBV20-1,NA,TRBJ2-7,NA,TGCAGTGCTCAGGGGCCCTACGAGCAGTACTTC,CSAQGPYEQYF
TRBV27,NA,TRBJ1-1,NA,TGTGCCAGCAGTTTACGGGAGAACACTGAAGCTTTCTTT,CASSLRENTEAFF
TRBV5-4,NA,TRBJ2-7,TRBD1,TGTGCCAGCAGCTCATACTCGGGACAGGGTGTGGACGAGCAGTACTTC,CASSSYSGQGVDEQYF
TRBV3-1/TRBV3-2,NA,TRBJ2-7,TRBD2,TGTGCCAGCAGCCGAACTAGCGGGGGGGCGGAGCACGAGCAGTACTTC,CASSRTSGGAEHEQYF
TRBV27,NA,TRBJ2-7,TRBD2,TGTGCCAGCCGACTAGCGGGAGCGGACGAGCAGTACTTC,CASRLAGADEQYF
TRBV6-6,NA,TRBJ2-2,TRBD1,TGTGCCAGCAGTTACCGGGACAGGGACATCGGGGAGCTGTTTTTT,CASSYRDRDIGELFF
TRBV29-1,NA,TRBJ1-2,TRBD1,TGCAGCGTTGTAAAGTCCGGGACAGAATATGGCTACACCTTC,CSVVKSGTEYGYTF
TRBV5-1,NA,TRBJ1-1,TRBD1,TGCGCCAGCAGCCTAATGGGACAGGCGGCGGACACTGAAGCTTTCTTT,CASSLMGQAADTEAFF
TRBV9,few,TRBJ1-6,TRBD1,TGTGCCAGCAGCGTAGCTTGGGACAGGAAAAGCTCCTATAATTCACCCCTCCACTTT,CASSVAWDRKSSYNSPLHF
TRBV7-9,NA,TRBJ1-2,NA,TGTGCCAGCAGCAGCCGCAGGGAGGGAAATGGCTACACCTTC,CASSSRREGNGYTF
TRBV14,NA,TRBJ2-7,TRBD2,TGTGCCAGCAGCCAAGACCCCGGGACTAGCAGGGCCTACGAGCAGTACTTC,CASSQDPGTSRAYEQYF
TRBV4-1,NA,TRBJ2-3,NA,TGCGCCAGCAGCCAAGCGTCTAGCGGCACAGATACGCAGTATTTT,CASSQASSGTDTQYF
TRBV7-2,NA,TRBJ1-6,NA,TGTGCCAGCAGCCTTAGGGGGGGATTTAATTCACCCCTCCACTTT,CASSLRGGFNSPLHF
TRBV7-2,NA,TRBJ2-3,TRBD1,TGTGCCAGCAGCCAGGGACAGGTGGGAACAGATACGCAGTATTTT,CASSQGQVGTDTQYF
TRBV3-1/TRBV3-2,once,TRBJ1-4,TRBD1,TGTGCCAGCAGCCAAGATTTGCGGACAGGGCGTGAAAAACTGTTTTTT,CASSQDLRTGREKLFF
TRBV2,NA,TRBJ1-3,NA,TGTGCCAGCAGTGAACCCCCAGTGCGAAACACCATATATTTT,CASSEPPVRNTIYF
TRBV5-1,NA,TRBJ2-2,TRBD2,TGCGCCAGCAGCTCCCGGACTAGCGGGAGCCCTCGATTTCCCGGGGAGCTGTTTTTT,CASSSRTSGSPRFPGELFF
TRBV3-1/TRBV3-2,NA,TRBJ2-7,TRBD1,TGTGCCAGCAGCCAGCCGGGACAGGGTTCCTACGAGCAGTACTTC,CASSQPGQGSYEQYF
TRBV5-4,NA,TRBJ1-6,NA,TGTGCCAGCAGCTTGGATGGGGGCCCATCCTCTTCACCCCTCCACTTT,CASSLDGGPSSSPLHF